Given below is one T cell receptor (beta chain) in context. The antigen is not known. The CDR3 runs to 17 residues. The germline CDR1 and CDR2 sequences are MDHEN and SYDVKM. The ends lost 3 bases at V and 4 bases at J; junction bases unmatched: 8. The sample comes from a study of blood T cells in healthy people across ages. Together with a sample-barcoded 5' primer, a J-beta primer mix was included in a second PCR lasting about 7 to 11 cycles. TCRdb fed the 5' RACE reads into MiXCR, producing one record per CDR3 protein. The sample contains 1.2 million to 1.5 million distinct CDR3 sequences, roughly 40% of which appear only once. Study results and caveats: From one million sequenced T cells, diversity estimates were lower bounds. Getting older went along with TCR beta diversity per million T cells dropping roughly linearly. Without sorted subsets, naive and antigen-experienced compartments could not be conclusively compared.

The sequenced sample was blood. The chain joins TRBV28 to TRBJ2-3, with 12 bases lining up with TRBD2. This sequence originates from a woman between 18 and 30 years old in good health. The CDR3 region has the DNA TGTGCCAGCAGTTTCTCTAGCGGGGGGGCACGGGCAGATACGCAGTATTTT. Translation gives CASSFSSGGARADTQYF.